The 28 T cell receptor beta chains in this list originate from one sample, sequenced in a study of cytomegalovirus exposure and HLA in healthy donors. PCR used 60 Vbeta primers and 13 Jbeta primers. Sequencing was performed with immunoSEQ multiplex PCR; in TCRdb, only in-frame clones are kept and a portion is missing. The data hold some 80,000 clones, with about 78% observed a single time. The sample consisted of PBMCs. Receptor source: a man aged 35 to 55 in good health and CMV-seronegative.

This clone was observed once. The chain recombines TRBV6-1 with TRBJ1-2, with D uncertain. The CDR3 sequence is 16 residues long. Germline V CDR1 and CDR2: MNHNS, SASEGT. Trimming removed 0 bases at V and 2 bases at J, with 13 bases between. The CDR3 coding sequence is TGTGCCAGCAGTGAAGCGGTGGGGAGGATCAACTATGGCTACACCTTC. Its protein product is CASSEAVGRINYGYTF.

The gene calls are TRBV5-1 and TRBJ2-7; TRBD2 aligns across 8 bases. J was trimmed by 3 bases and V by 3 bases; bases with no gene match: 26. This CDR3 has 21 residues. The germline V gene has CDR1 SGHRS and CDR2 YFSETQ. CDR3 sequence: CASSSPSPGLERRRTIYEQYF. The CDR3 DNA reads TGCGCCAGCAGCTCACCGTCCCCGGGACTAGAGCGGCGGCGGACTATCTACGAGCAGTACTTC.

This sequence joins TRBV5-1 and TRBJ2-1, with D possibly being TRBD1 (6 bases). The CDR3 spans 14 residues. V was clipped by 0 bases and J by 7 bases, with 11 bases between them. CDR1 and CDR2 from the germline V gene are SGHRS and YFSETQ. CDR3 region: CASSLDRVGNEQFF. Here the CDR3 DNA reads TGCGCCAGCAGCTTGGACAGGGTGGGGAATGAGCAGTTCTTC.

J is TRBJ2-2 and V is TRBV19; possibly TRBD2 for D (5 bases). Deletions cut 5 bases from V and 2 bases from J, with 15 bases between. This CDR3 has 16 residues. Germline-derived CDR1 and CDR2 are LNHDA and SQIVND (reference sequence). The CDR3 DNA is TGTGCCAGTAGTGTCCATAGGACTCGAAACACCGGGGAGCTGTTTTTT. Translated: CASSVHRTRNTGELFF.

The V gene is TRBV7-9, the J gene TRBJ1-3; D unresolved. The CDR3 extends over 14 amino acids. Trimming took 2 bases from V and 7 from J, leaving 12 bases between them. Germline CDR1 SEHNR, CDR2 FQNEAQ (reference sequence). CDR3 region: CASSLPAGSNTIYF. The CDR3 DNA sequence: TGTGCCAGCAGCTTACCGGCAGGCTCCAACACCATATATTTT.

The V call is TRBV7-9, the J call TRBJ2-1; 8 bases are shared with TRBD1. Germline V gene data show CDR1 as SEHNR and CDR2 as FQNEAQ (reference sequence). The CDR3 is 13 residues long. J was trimmed by 9 bases and V by 5 bases; bases with no gene match: 6. CDR3 protein: CASSIGQGTEQFF. In DNA form, the CDR3 reads TGTGCCAGCAGCATCGGACAGGGTACTGAGCAGTTCTTC.

This clone showed up just a few times. This chain connects TRBV7-2 to TRBJ2-3, with TRBD2 matching 10 bases. The CDR3 runs to 16 residues. CDR1 is SGHTA, CDR2 FQGNSA, per germline. J was trimmed by 2 bases and V by 2 bases; bases with no gene match: 4. The CDR3, as DNA: TGTGCCAGCAGCTTATGGACTAGCGGACCCACAGATACGCAGTATTTT. It specifies CASSLWTSGPTDTQYF.

The gene calls are TRBV4-2 and TRBJ2-1; TRBD2 aligns across 13 bases. CDR1 and CDR2 from the germline V gene are LGHNA and YNFKEQ. This CDR3 spans 14 amino acids. Trimming cost V 6 bases and J 9 bases; bases outside gene matches: 5. The CDR3 nucleotides read TGTGCCAGCAGTACTAGCGGGAGGGCCTCTGAGCAGTTCTTC. Amino acid sequence: CASSTSGRASEQFF.

The V call is TRBV7-9, the J call TRBJ2-3; a possible D gene is TRBD1 (5 bases). The CDR3 consists of 17 residues. Trimming took 0 bases from V and 0 from J, leaving 13 bases between them. CDR1 is SEHNR and CDR2 is FQNEAQ in the germline V gene (reference sequence). The chain's CDR3 is CASSLATQGHSTDTQYF. DNA for the CDR3: TGTGCCAGCAGCTTAGCGACTCAGGGTCATAGCACAGATACGCAGTATTTT.

This chain joins TRBV5-8 and TRBJ2-5; 7 bases agree with TRBD1. CDR3 length: 15 residues. Germline V gives CDR1 SGHTS, CDR2 YDEGEE. With 3 bases clipped from V and 4 bases from J, the junction kept 9 bases outside the gene matches. The CDR3 protein is CASSSRQGGGETQYF. DNA for the CDR3: TGTGCCAGCAGCTCCCGACAGGGCGGAGGAGAGACCCAGTACTTC.

This rearrangement joins TRBV6-6 to TRBJ1-1; the D gene is possibly TRBD1 (5 bases). CDR1 and CDR2 (germline): MNHNY, SVGAGI (reference sequence). The CDR3 consists of 15 residues. Trimming shortened V by 1 base and J by 1 base, and 10 bases separated the two germline ends. CDR3 region: CASSYFTGRNTEAFF. The CDR3 coding sequence is TGTGCCAGCAGTTACTTCACAGGTCGGAACACTGAAGCTTTCTTT.

The rearrangement links TRBV28 to TRBJ2-7; 10 nucleotides match TRBD2. CDR3 length: 15 amino acids. Germline CDR1 is MDHEN and CDR2 is SYDVKM. The V and J ends lost 0 bases and 7 bases, in that order; junction bases with no gene match: 6. The DNA of the CDR3 is TGTGCCAGCAGTTTATGGAATAGCGGGAGGCAAGAGCAGTACTTC. Its protein is CASSLWNSGRQEQYF.

A few counts support this clone. The J gene is TRBJ2-5, the V gene TRBV5-1, with 7 bases fitting TRBD2. CDR1 SGHRS and CDR2 YFSETQ come from the germline V gene. The V segment lost 4 bases and the J segment 2 bases; nucleotides outside the gene matches: 11. CDR3 length: 16 amino acids. In nucleotides, the CDR3 is TGCGCCAGCAGCGCCCTAGGTAGCGGGCGGCAAGAGACCCAGTACTTC. This translates into CASSALGSGRQETQYF.

The chain is built from TRBV6-5 and TRBJ1-2; 10 nucleotides line up with TRBD1. The CDR3 is 15 residues long. The ends lost 4 bases at V and 4 bases at J; junction bases unmatched: 6. Germline CDR1 MNHEY, CDR2 SVGAGI. The chain's CDR3 is CASSSPRDRGYGYTF. CDR3 DNA: TGTGCCAGCAGTTCCCCCCGGGACAGGGGCTATGGCTACACCTTC.

About this clone: Its ends do not fully match the called genes, so a read error is possible. The chain carries TRBV7-7 and TRBJ2-2; possibly TRBD2 for D (6 bases). Germline V lookup: CDR1 SSHAT, CDR2 FNYEAQ (reference sequence). The length of the CDR3 is 14 residues. The CDR3 here is CASSSGRGWGELFF. CDR3 coding DNA: TGTGCTAGCAGCTCTGGTCGGGGGTGGGGGGAGCTGTTTTTT.

The chain recombines TRBV19 with TRBJ2-7; 9 bases fit TRBD1. This CDR3 spans 13 amino acids. Germline V gene data show CDR1 as LNHDA and CDR2 as SQIVND (reference sequence). V was clipped by 6 bases and J by 7 bases; unmatched bases: 7. The DNA for the CDR3 is TGTGCCAGTAGGGGACAGGGCTTTAGAGAGCAGTACTTC. Protein: CASRGQGFREQYF.

The V and J genes are TRBV18 and TRBJ2-1; 8 nucleotides align to TRBD2. The CDR3 is 15 residues long. Germline V CDR1 and CDR2: KGHSH, LQKENI. The ends lost 4 bases at V and 1 base at J; junction bases unmatched: 3. Here the CDR3 DNA reads TGTGCCAGCTCACAGTCTAGCGGGTCCTACAATGAGCAGTTCTTC. Translated, it gives CASSQSSGSYNEQFF.

The chain has TRBV19 and TRBJ2-7, with 9 bases matching TRBD1. The CDR3 consists of 14 residues. Germline assignment: CDR1 LNHDA and CDR2 SQIVND (reference sequence). J gave up 5 bases and V 4 bases, and 6 bases lay outside the gene matches. CDR3 protein: CASSTWDRDHEQYF. The CDR3 nucleotides read TGTGCCAGTAGTACCTGGGACAGGGATCACGAGCAGTACTTC.

This rearrangement joins TRBV6-5 to TRBJ2-7; 11 positions agree with TRBD2. Unmatched junction bases numbered 8, after V lost 4 bases and J lost 6 bases. This CDR3 comprises 15 residues. Per germline, CDR1 MNHEY and CDR2 SVGAGI. CDR3 sequence: CASSSALAGELEQYF. CDR3 coding DNA: TGTGCCAGCAGTTCCGCACTAGCGGGAGAGCTCGAGCAGTACTTC.

The V gene is TRBV19, the J gene TRBJ1-2; 7 bases align to TRBD1. The V segment lost 6 bases and the J segment 3 bases; nucleotides outside the gene matches: 7. Germline-derived CDR1 and CDR2 are LNHDA and SQIVND (reference sequence). CDR3 length: 14 residues. The CDR3 sequence: CASRRSTGDYGYTF. The CDR3 DNA reads as TGTGCCAGTAGACGAAGCACAGGGGACTATGGCTACACCTTC.

This clone was seen a handful of times. The CDR3 loop is CASRKDYRTYNEQFF. The CDR3 DNA reads TGTGCCAGCAGGAAGGACTACCGAACTTACAATGAGCAGTTCTTC. The V call is TRBV27, the J call TRBJ2-1, with a weak D call TRBD2 (6 bases). The CDR3 spans 15 residues. CDR1 MNHEY and CDR2 SMNVEV come from the germline V gene (reference sequence). Trimming pared 6 bases from V and 4 bases from J, leaving 16 bases between.

The chain has TRBV5-1 and TRBJ2-2; a weak D match, TRBD2 (5 bases). The germline V gene encodes CDR1 SGHRS and CDR2 YFSETQ. CDR3 length: 15 residues. Trimming took off 2 bases at V and 0 bases at J, with 8 bases between the two ends. The CDR3 loop is CASSFGSANTGELFF. CDR3 nucleotide sequence: TGCGCCAGCAGCTTTGGGAGCGCGAACACCGGGGAGCTGTTTTTT.

In its sample, this clone was seen a few times. V gene TRBV5-8 combines with J gene TRBJ1-6, with 7 bases fitting TRBD1. The CDR3 totals 18 residues. Trimming at V came to 4 bases and at J to 0 bases, leaving 10 bases not matched to a gene. Per germline, CDR1 SGHTS and CDR2 YDEGEE. CDR3 residues: CASSTTTGYLSYNSPLHF. The CDR3 DNA reads as TGTGCCAGCAGCACGACGACAGGGTACCTCTCCTATAATTCACCCCTCCACTTT.

The genes are TRBV11-3 and TRBJ1-1, with D possibly being TRBD1 (5 bases). CDR3 length: 15 amino acids. The germline V gene has CDR1 SGHNT and CDR2 YENEEA. V lost 5 bases and J lost 5, with 18 bases in between. The CDR3 is CASSNQQAGRTEAFF. The DNA for the CDR3 is TGTGCCAGCAGCAACCAGCAGGCAGGGAGGACTGAAGCTTTCTTT.

This clone was found a few times. This sequence joins TRBV6-6 and TRBJ2-3; 7 positions match TRBD2. Germline V gene sequence: CDR1 MNHNY, CDR2 SVGAGI (reference sequence). CDR3 length equals 14 residues. The CDR3 sequence is CAHNSGPGGDTQYF. The CDR3 coding sequence is TGTGCTCATAATAGCGGGCCTGGTGGGGATACGCAGTATTTT.

This chain connects TRBV9 to TRBJ2-1; 10 bases are a match to TRBD2. Germline V gives CDR1 SGDLS, CDR2 YYNGEE. V dropped 5 bases and J dropped 2; count of bases not matched to a gene: 7. The CDR3 runs 16 residues. In DNA form, the CDR3 reads TGTGCCAGCAGTGATTTAGCGGGAGGCGCCTACAATGAGCAGTTCTTC. This gives the protein CASSDLAGGAYNEQFF.

In this sample, this clone turned up once. The V gene is TRBV18, the J gene TRBJ2-5, with TRBD2 as a possible D gene (6 bases). The CDR3 has 15 residues. Trimming removed 2 bases from V and 4 bases from J, with 14 bases in between. The V gene's germline CDR1 is KGHSH and CDR2 LQKENI. The CDR3 is CASSPSPGAGETQYF. CDR3 in DNA: TGTGCCAGCTCACCATCTCCGGGAGCGGGAGAGACCCAGTACTTC.

CDR3 region: CGSTGSTNEKLFF. Written as DNA, the CDR3 is TGTGGATCAACGGGTTCAACTAATGAAAAACTGTTTTTT. The chain links TRBV2 to TRBJ1-4; D call uncertain. Germline lookup yields CDR1 SNHLY and CDR2 FYNNEI. The CDR3 has 13 amino acids.